This is a list of T cell receptor beta chains from one sample in a study of T cell repertoires in ileal Crohn's disease. Sequencing used immunoSEQ multiplex PCR; TCRdb keeps in-frame clones, though not all of them. The top ten hold more than 5.5% of the sample, which has some 10,000 clones, 75% to 85% seen once. The sample comprised ileal tissue. The receptors were gathered from an adult with Crohn's disease. Both conserved end residues are part of each CDR3. Fields, in order: clone size, D gene, V gene, J gene, CDR3 protein, CDR3 DNA. A D gene is named only where the DNA matches it firmly. Clone size is stated in some rows and not others, as once, few, many or a class when expanded.

clone size: NA
D gene: NA
V gene: TRBV19
J gene: TRBJ2-3
CDR3 protein: CASSIGPPRGGSTDTQYF
CDR3 DNA: TGTGCCAGTAGTATAGGTCCCCCTCGAGGGGGAAGCACAGATACGCAGTATTTT

clone size: NA
D gene: NA
V gene: TRBV25-1
J gene: TRBJ1-2
CDR3 protein: CASSELSAGYGYTF
CDR3 DNA: TGTGCCAGCAGTGAATTGTCGGCAGGTTACGGCTACACCTTC

clone size: NA
D gene: TRBD1
V gene: TRBV6-1
J gene: TRBJ2-2
CDR3 protein: CASSDRPTGTANTGELFF
CDR3 DNA: TGTGCCAGCAGTGACCGCCCTACCGGGACAGCGAACACCGGGGAGCTGTTTTTT

clone size: NA
D gene: NA
V gene: TRBV5-1
J gene: TRBJ2-7
CDR3 protein: CASSYDSVNEQYF
CDR3 DNA: TGCGCCAGCAGTTACGACAGCGTCAACGAGCAGTACTTC

clone size: NA
D gene: TRBD2
V gene: TRBV6-1
J gene: TRBJ2-1
CDR3 protein: CASSEIRRGYNEQFF
CDR3 DNA: TGTGCCAGCAGTGAAATTCGGCGGGGGTACAATGAGCAGTTCTTC

clone size: NA
D gene: NA
V gene: TRBV5-5
J gene: TRBJ1-4
CDR3 protein: CASSPYGADEKLFF
CDR3 DNA: TGTGCCAGCAGCCCGTATGGGGCGGATGAAAAACTGTTTTTT

clone size: NA
D gene: NA
V gene: TRBV4-1
J gene: TRBJ1-4
CDR3 protein: CASSQDGTGGEKLFF
CDR3 DNA: TGCGCCAGCAGCCAAGATGGGACCGGGGGTGAAAAACTGTTTTTT

clone size: few
D gene: NA
V gene: TRBV19
J gene: TRBJ2-2
CDR3 protein: CASSRVGGARSGELFF
CDR3 DNA: TGTGCCAGTAGTAGAGTAGGGGGGGCCAGGTCCGGGGAGCTGTTTTTT

clone size: NA
D gene: NA
V gene: TRBV30
J gene: TRBJ1-6
CDR3 protein: CAWNRQKNSPLHF
CDR3 DNA: TGTGCCTGGAACAGGCAGAAGAATTCACCCCTCCACTTT

clone size: NA
D gene: NA
V gene: TRBV6-6
J gene: TRBJ2-7
CDR3 protein: CASRGSNSYEQYF
CDR3 DNA: TGTGCCAGCAGGGGCAGCAACTCCTACGAGCAGTACTTC

clone size: few
D gene: NA
V gene: TRBV13
J gene: TRBJ1-1
CDR3 protein: CASSFETEAFF
CDR3 DNA: TGTGCCAGCAGCTTCGAGACTGAAGCTTTCTTT

clone size: few
D gene: TRBD1
V gene: TRBV6-1
J gene: TRBJ1-6
CDR3 protein: CASSEQGENSPLHF
CDR3 DNA: TGTGCCAGCAGTGAGCAGGGGGAAAATTCACCCCTCCACTTT

clone size: NA
D gene: NA
V gene: TRBV5-6
J gene: TRBJ1-5
CDR3 protein: CASSLGQSSNQPQHF
CDR3 DNA: TGTGCCAGCAGCTTGGGTCAGTCTAGCAATCAGCCCCAGCATTTT

clone size: NA
D gene: NA
V gene: TRBV7-9
J gene: TRBJ1-2
CDR3 protein: CASSLVRTDGYTF
CDR3 DNA: TGTGCCAGCAGCCTAGTCAGGACTGATGGCTACACCTTC

clone size: NA
D gene: NA
V gene: TRBV6-5
J gene: TRBJ1-2
CDR3 protein: CASKGEGLTNYGYTF
CDR3 DNA: TGTGCCAGCAAAGGGGAGGGGCTTACCAACTATGGCTACACCTTC

clone size: NA
D gene: NA
V gene: TRBV15
J gene: TRBJ1-2
CDR3 protein: CATSRDRLNYGYTF
CDR3 DNA: TGTGCCACCAGCAGAGATCGGTTAAACTATGGCTACACCTTC

clone size: NA
D gene: NA
V gene: TRBV6-5
J gene: TRBJ2-6
CDR3 protein: CASSYSGGSGANVLTF
CDR3 DNA: TGTGCCAGCAGTTACTCAGGGGGCTCTGGGGCCAACGTCCTGACTTTC

clone size: NA
D gene: NA
V gene: TRBV10-2
J gene: TRBJ1-5
CDR3 protein: CASRGAGGNQPQHF
CDR3 DNA: TGCGCCAGCAGAGGCGCGGGGGGGAATCAGCCCCAGCATTTT

clone size: NA
D gene: TRBD1
V gene: TRBV2
J gene: TRBJ1-4
CDR3 protein: CASSTRGRGTNEKLFF
CDR3 DNA: TGTGCCAGCAGTACCAGGGGGCGGGGGACTAATGAAAAACTGTTTTTT

clone size: NA
D gene: NA
V gene: TRBV5-8
J gene: TRBJ2-1
CDR3 protein: CASSLAYNEQFF
CDR3 DNA: TGTGCCAGCAGCTTAGCATACAATGAGCAGTTCTTC

clone size: NA
D gene: NA
V gene: TRBV9
J gene: TRBJ1-2
CDR3 protein: CASSVGGQGGSGYTF
CDR3 DNA: TGTGCCAGCAGCGTAGGGGGGCAAGGCGGCTCTGGCTACACCTTC

clone size: NA
D gene: TRBD2
V gene: TRBV6-1
J gene: TRBJ2-3
CDR3 protein: CASSEVSGGSTDTQYF
CDR3 DNA: TGTGCCAGCAGTGAAGTGAGCGGGGGGAGCACAGATACGCAGTATTTT

clone size: NA
D gene: TRBD1
V gene: TRBV5-4
J gene: TRBJ2-5
CDR3 protein: CASSSPGTEETQYF
CDR3 DNA: TGTGCCAGCAGCTCCCCCGGGACAGAAGAGACCCAGTACTTC

clone size: NA
D gene: TRBD1
V gene: TRBV6-1
J gene: TRBJ1-1
CDR3 protein: CASSVPGQGRAFF
CDR3 DNA: TGTGCCAGCAGTGTCCCGGGACAGGGGCGAGCTTTCTTT

clone size: NA
D gene: NA
V gene: TRBV7-9
J gene: TRBJ2-2
CDR3 protein: CASSPRVSEELFF
CDR3 DNA: TGTGCCAGCAGCCCTCGGGTGAGCGAGGAGCTGTTTTTT

clone size: NA
D gene: NA
V gene: TRBV29-1
J gene: TRBJ1-1
CDR3 protein: CSAPGAMNTEAFF
CDR3 DNA: TGCAGCGCGCCAGGGGCGATGAACACTGAAGCTTTCTTT

clone size: NA
D gene: NA
V gene: TRBV19
J gene: TRBJ1-5
CDR3 protein: CASSRRQRHSNQPQHF
CDR3 DNA: TGTGCCAGTAGTAGACGACAGAGACATAGCAATCAGCCCCAGCATTTT

clone size: NA
D gene: NA
V gene: TRBV25-1
J gene: TRBJ1-1
CDR3 protein: CASSELGQGHTEAFF
CDR3 DNA: TGTGCCAGCAGTGAATTGGGGCAGGGGCACACTGAAGCTTTCTTT

clone size: NA
D gene: TRBD2
V gene: TRBV2
J gene: TRBJ2-7
CDR3 protein: CASGGGGGNNPYEQYF
CDR3 DNA: TGTGCCAGCGGGGGCGGGGGGGGAAATAACCCCTACGAGCAGTACTTC

clone size: once
D gene: NA
V gene: TRBV5-6
J gene: TRBJ2-3
CDR3 protein: CASSPGWSADTQYF
CDR3 DNA: TGTGCCAGCAGCCCAGGGTGGTCTGCAGATACGCAGTATTTT